This TCR beta chain was recovered during a study of blood T cells in healthy people across ages (dated by TCRdb to 2013 to 2016). With respect to the entire study: In model experiments, roughly one uniquely barcoded TCR beta cDNA molecule per two T cells was captured by template switching. To track age-related changes in TCR beta repertoire diversity, the study relied on deep sequencing normalized with unique cDNA molecular identifiers. Four age groups were formed from the donors: young (average about 15 years), middle-aged (just under 40), aged (about 62) and long-lived (approximately 80). Donors of different ages were randomly distributed across sequencing lanes to avoid experimental bias. For two donors (one aged 18 to 30 and one aged 80 or older), the study analyzed two additional independent replicas of 1 million unique cDNA reads from the same blood draw.

General findings and caveats noted by the study authors: A strong correlation was found between observed TCR beta diversity and the percentage of naive T cells measured by flow cytometry. Estimates of total diversity from one million sequenced T cells were regarded as lower bounds and underestimates. Since profiling was done on bulk unsorted PBMCs, naive and antigen-experienced compartments could not be conclusively compared. Observed TCR beta diversity per million T cells fell roughly linearly with age, and a significant reduction was already apparent by age roughly 41. Compared with the aged group, the long-lived group had more naive CD4+ T cells, fewer expanded clones and increased TCR diversity, a pattern suggesting age selection. Because donor CMV infection status was unknown, age-related changes in expanded clonotypes were potentially confounded.

Systemically healthy Caucasian individuals from Russia, 39 in total and aged about 6 to 95 years, were included as donors. Around 9.7 milliliters of peripheral blood were collected from each donor into EDTA-treated Vacutainer tubes. Ficoll-Paque density-gradient centrifugation was used to isolate PBMCs, with at least 7 million per sample. Total RNA was extracted from PBMCs with Trizol reagent, with at least 5.5 micrograms obtained per sample. For every donor, an aliquot of PBMCs went through flow cytometry to measure the percentages of naive CD45RAhigh/CD27high T cells. Including cysteine and phenylalanine, the CDR3 has 14 amino acids. The entry retains the CDR3 DNA only, 42 bases that are in frame from base 1. From the germline V gene, CDR1 is MNHEY and CDR2 is SVGAGI. V is cut by 10 bases and J by 0 bases, and the space between the germline ends is 13 bases. Concerning this clonotype itself: The antigen it recognizes is unknown. No base quality information exists; no much larger clone differs at one position.

The library was built by means of 5' RACE. This sample was sequenced with an Illumina HiSeq 2500. The second PCR ran for roughly 7 to 11 cycles and used a J-beta primer mix along with a sample-barcoded 5' primer. A template-switch 5' adaptor carrying 12 random nucleotides introduced a unique molecular identifier onto each TCR beta cDNA molecule. At least 2.5 million CDR3-containing paired-end reads were obtained from each sample. All of the RNA was converted into first-strand cDNA using the Mint cDNA synthesis kit, with a TRBC-specific oligonucleotide serving as the primer. After uracil-DNA glycosylase treatment, a first 18-cycle PCR used universal primers M1SS and BC2_uni_R on all cDNA. On the authors' methods: For normalization, 1 million high-quality reads were randomly selected from each sample, with every read carrying a distinct molecular identifier. Instead of being binned into consensus sequences, reads that shared molecular identifiers were thrown out. CDR3 identification, clonotype clustering and error correction used MiTCR with a Q25 quality threshold and the strictest error-elimination algorithm. A nonparametric unseen species model with Euler transformation was used to estimate lower-bound total TCR beta diversity. The raw public reads went through TCRdb reprocessing: fastp at Q25, MiXCR clone calling, in-frame beta chains kept. Identical CDR3 protein sequences are pooled into one entry, listed with their most common genes and DNA. TCRdb's processing, not the study's, gives the V and J calls here. The sample table holds some 900,000 distinct CDR3 sequences, of which about 48% were seen once. Jointly, the top ten make up 10% to 15% of the sample.

The chain couples TRBV6-5 to TRBJ2-1, with the D gene too uncertain to name. This receptor was taken from a man aged 30 to 45 in good health. Sequencing input: blood. The DNA sequence is as follows: TGTGCCACCAACTGGGGTGGCTCCTACAATGAGCAGTTCTTC. Its amino acids are CATNWGGSYNEQFF.